Below are 22 T cell receptor beta chains sequenced from a single sample in a study of HIV-infected patients and healthy controls. Antiretroviral therapy had run roughly three months, about 14 weeks, before follow-up blood collection. No cell fractionation was done, so the repertoire covers all unsorted peripheral blood T cells. Approximately 500 ng RNA was reverse transcribed with alpha and beta constant-region primers. Each of the alpha and beta chains got its own library through chain-specific third strand synthesis with indices. TCRdb re-derived calls from the 5' RACE reads in MiXCR, one entry per CDR3 protein. The table shows 4,500 to 5,500 distinct CDR3 sequences, with around 6% occurring only once. The sequencing here drew on blood, taken during antiretroviral therapy. The receptors shown here come from an adult with HIV infection.

By share, this clonotype counts as medium-sized. CDR3 coding DNA: TGTGCCAGCAGCCACGGGACTGTCACCTACAATGAGCAGTTCTTC. It codes for CASSHGTVTYNEQFF. The J gene is TRBJ2-1, the V gene TRBV14, with a tentative D call TRBD2 (6 bases). V lost 3 bases and J lost 2, with 11 bases in between. The CDR3 is 15 amino acids. Per the germline V gene, CDR1 is SGHDN and CDR2 is FVKESK.

This clonotype came up many times. The gene calls are TRBV5-1 and TRBJ2-7, with D possibly TRBD2 on 6 matching bases. The CDR3 has 15 residues. In germline, CDR1 is SGHRS, CDR2 YFSETQ. V was shortened by 4 bases and J by 2 bases, with 16 bases between the two germline ends. For the CDR3, the DNA is TGCGCCAGCAGCGCTTCCGGGACTTCAACCTACGAGCAGTACTTC. Protein product: CASSASGTSTYEQYF.

This clonotype was observed many times. The genes are TRBV6-1 and TRBJ2-5; D might be TRBD1 (5 bases). The V gene lost 2 bases and the J gene lost 1 base, with 11 bases spanning the gap. The CDR3 covers 15 residues. The germline CDR1 and CDR2 sequences are MNHNS and SASEGT. The CDR3 nucleotides read TGTGCCAGCAGTGAAACACAGGCTATCCAAGAGACCCAGTACTTC. This gives the protein CASSETQAIQETQYF.

In its sample, this clonotype ranks as medium-sized. The CDR3 region is CASRPGGGSEQYF. The DNA for the CDR3 is TGTGCCAGCAGACCCGGAGGGGGTAGCGAGCAGTACTTC. The chain combines TRBV27 with TRBJ2-7; the D call may be TRBD1 or TRBD2 (6 bases each). V was cut by 6 bases and J by 6 bases, with 15 bases left in between. This CDR3 has 13 residues. Per germline, CDR1 MNHEY and CDR2 SMNVEV (reference sequence).

The rearrangement uses TRBV6-5 and TRBJ1-4; D unresolved. The CDR3 loop spans 11 amino acids. Trimming removed 6 bases at V and 8 bases at J, with 7 bases between. Germline loops: CDR1 MNHEY, CDR2 SVGAGI. The CDR3 DNA reads TGTGCCAGCAGCCCCGGGGAAAAACTGTTTTTT. Translated, it gives CASSPGEKLFF.

J is TRBJ1-1 and V is TRBV11-2; D is unresolved. The CDR3 totals 13 residues. The germline V and J ends were trimmed by 4 bases and 5 bases, with 11 bases remaining between them. Germline values: CDR1 SGHAT, CDR2 FQNNGV. The DNA for the CDR3 is TGTGCCAGCAGCTCTTTAGGGTGGACTGAAGCTTTCTTT. Translating gives CASSSLGWTEAFF.

In its sample, this clonotype ranks as large. V usage is TRBV6-5 and J usage is TRBJ2-7, with D possibly called TRBD1 or TRBD2 (5 bases each). This CDR3 region has 14 residues. V dropped 5 bases and J dropped 0 bases, with 11 bases sitting between them. CDR1 and CDR2 (germline): MNHEY, SVGAGI. The CDR3 here is CASSPGPNSYEQYF. CDR3 DNA sequence: TGTGCCAGCAGTCCGGGACCGAACTCCTACGAGCAGTACTTC.

In its sample, this clonotype was seen many times. This chain connects TRBV11-1 to TRBJ2-1; 14 bases align to TRBD2. CDR1 is SGHAT and CDR2 is FQDESV in the germline V gene (reference sequence). The CDR3 totals 20 residues. Trimming cost V 3 bases and J 8 bases; bases outside gene matches: 18. The CDR3 nucleotides read TGTGCCAGCAGCTTCCCCCGGAGACTAGCGGGAGGGCCGAGGGGTGATGAGCAGTTCTTC. Its translation: CASSFPRRLAGGPRGDEQFF.

This clonotype is medium-sized in the sample. V gene TRBV6-2 or TRBV6-3 combines with J gene TRBJ1-2, with a tentative D call TRBD1 (5 bases). The CDR3 spans 14 residues. The germline V and J ends were trimmed by 4 bases and 3 bases, with 12 bases remaining between them. The germline CDR1 and CDR2 sequences are MNHEY and SVGEGT. CDR3 sequence: CASSLTAYDYGYTF. CDR3 bases: TGTGCCAGCAGTTTGACAGCCTATGACTATGGCTACACCTTC.

There are a few counts of this clonotype. Relative to the germline gene, one junction end is altered; a read error may explain this. The V and J genes are TRBV7-2 and TRBJ1-1, with a weak D call TRBD1 (6 bases). This CDR3 has 15 residues. CDR1 and CDR2 from the germline V gene are SGHTA and FQGNSA. The CDR3 DNA reads TGTGCCAGCAGTTTAGACAGGTCTTCGAACACTGAAGCTTTCTTT. The encoded protein is CASSLDRSSNTEAFF.

This clonotype was detected a few times. The CDR3 DNA reads TGTGCCAGCAGTTATGGGAACCACGAGCAGTACTTC. Protein: CASSYGNHEQYF. The chain links TRBV6-5 to TRBJ2-7; D ambiguous. Looked up from germline, CDR1 is MNHEY and CDR2 is SVGAGI. The CDR3 runs 12 residues. The V end lost 3 bases, the J end lost 5 bases, and 8 bases lay between the germline ends.

By share, this clonotype counts as medium-sized (0.01 to 0.1%). This sequence joins TRBV7-2 and TRBJ1-1, with D possibly TRBD1 on 5 matching bases. This CDR3 contains 15 residues. Trimming cost V 5 bases and J 2 bases, with 15 bases left between them. Germline V lookup: CDR1 SGHTA, CDR2 FQGNSA. This CDR3 reads CASSAGGGVNTEAFF. The CDR3 nucleotides read TGTGCCAGCAGCGCTGGGGGGGGGGTTAACACTGAAGCTTTCTTT.

The sample holds many counts of this clonotype. This rearrangement joins TRBV12-3 or TRBV12-4 to TRBJ1-2, with a tentative D call TRBD1 (5 bases). Between the trimmed V and J ends, which lost 6 bases and 3 bases, there was a span of 14 bases. There are 14 residues in the CDR3. DNA for the CDR3: TGTGCCAGCAGGTCTGGGGGGGAATACTATGGCTACACCTTC. It codes for CASRSGGEYYGYTF.

This clonotype was detected ten times or more. This chain connects TRBV12-3 or TRBV12-4 to TRBJ1-6, with 8 bases that match TRBD1. V trimming: 6 bases; J trimming: 8 bases; junction bases outside the gene matches: 6. The CDR3 is 14 amino acids. DNA for the CDR3: TGTGCCAGCAGCCCCGGGACAGGACATTCACCCCTCCACTTT. It specifies CASSPGTGHSPLHF.

This clonotype is medium-sized (0.01 to 0.1%). The chain uses TRBV7-9 and TRBJ2-5; weak D call: TRBD2 (7 bases). Trimming shortened V by 1 base and J by 5 bases, and 17 bases separated the two germline ends. The CDR3 length is 16 residues. Germline CDR1 and CDR2: SEHNR and FQNEAQ (reference sequence). CDR3: CASSLGWGGATETQYF. CDR3 sequence (DNA): TGTGCCAGCAGCTTAGGTTGGGGGGGGGCCACGGAGACCCAGTACTTC.

This clonotype is classed as medium-sized. This chain connects TRBV5-6 to TRBJ2-5, with TRBD1 matching 7 bases. CDR1 is SGHDT, CDR2 YYEEEE, per germline. The CDR3 covers 16 residues. The trim removed 3 bases at V and 4 bases at J, leaving 12 bases unmatched. The CDR3 nucleotides are TGTGCCAGCAGCTCACTAACAGGGGCCCACGGAGAGACCCAGTACTTC. It specifies CASSSLTGAHGETQYF.

This clonotype has at least ten counts. The chain recombines TRBV19 with TRBJ2-3; TRBD1 matches 9 bases. The ends lost 7 bases at V and 1 base at J; junction bases unmatched: 6. CDR1 is LNHDA and CDR2 is SQIVND in the germline V gene (reference sequence). This CDR3 has 15 amino acids. The CDR3 bases are TGTGCCAGTATTCCACAGGGGGCGGGCACAGATACGCAGTATTTT. Its protein is CASIPQGAGTDTQYF.

The rearrangement links TRBV6-6 to TRBJ2-7; 10 bases fit TRBD1. The CDR3 runs 15 residues. Trimming at V came to 2 bases and at J to 0 bases, leaving 1 base not matched to a gene. The germline CDR1 and CDR2 sequences are MNHNY and SVGAGI (reference sequence). CDR3 protein: CASSYGTGDSYEQYF. As DNA, the CDR3 is TGTGCCAGCAGTTACGGGACAGGGGACTCCTACGAGCAGTACTTC.

This clonotype was seen many times. The V gene is TRBV12-3 or TRBV12-4, the J gene TRBJ1-5; D uncertain. V lost 3 bases to trimming and J lost 7 bases, with 10 bases between them. This CDR3 is 13 amino acids long. CDR3: CASSLGGRQPQHF. In DNA, the CDR3 is TGTGCCAGCAGTTTGGGCGGGAGACAGCCCCAGCATTTT.

The rearrangement links TRBV6-1 to TRBJ2-1, with 9 bases that match TRBD1. The CDR3 contains 15 residues. Looked up from germline, CDR1 is MNHNS and CDR2 is SASEGT. V was pared by 3 bases and J by 3 bases, with 3 bases of the junction left unmatched. DNA for the CDR3: TGTGCCAGCAGTGAGGAGACAGGGGGCTACAATGAGCAGTTCTTC. It specifies CASSEETGGYNEQFF.

This clonotype was seen repeatedly, ten times or more. The rearrangement links TRBV7-2 to TRBJ2-7; tentative D call: TRBD1 (6 bases). CDR3 length: 16 residues. Trimming shortened V by 5 bases and J by 1 base, and 18 bases separated the two germline ends. The V gene's germline CDR1 is SGHTA and CDR2 FQGNSA. The CDR3 DNA reads as TGTGCCAGCAGCGCGTGGGGGCAGGGGTATTCCTACGAGCAGTACTTC. Translating gives CASSAWGQGYSYEQYF.

This chain links TRBV5-1 with TRBJ2-5; 11 bases line up with TRBD2. The CDR3 totals 17 residues. Per germline, CDR1 SGHRS and CDR2 YFSETQ. Losses at the gene ends were 0 bases for V and 1 base for J; bases not matched to a gene: 5. CDR3 sequence: CASSLGPSGGLQETQYF. The CDR3 coding sequence is TGCGCCAGCAGCTTGGGCCCTAGCGGGGGGCTCCAAGAGACCCAGTACTTC.